This T cell receptor beta chain was profiled in a study of CD8 T cells in ankylosing spondylitis (dated 2017 in TCRdb). A note on the overall study: The study set out to find disease-linked TCR variants by profiling T cell receptor beta repertoires in ankylosing spondylitis patients and healthy donors. Peripheral blood was sampled, and synovial fluid was also collected from ankylosing spondylitis patients. The full study cohort was made up of 20 to 25 ankylosing spondylitis patients and about a hundred healthy donors. On the study overall, not on this receptor specifically: A TCR beta motif made up of about eight highly homologous amino acid variants appeared to be characteristic of blood from ankylosing spondylitis patients. Some TCR beta motif variants had previously been reported in synovial fluid and blood of reactive arthritis patients, which suggested common disease-initiation mechanisms. A CD8+ phenotype was shown by the disease-linked clones, which were found at relatively low frequencies in peripheral blood. The disease-linked clones were reported as significantly enriched in matched synovial fluid samples from ankylosing spondylitis patients.

This clonotype came up many times. There is no known antigen for this receptor. Per-base quality was not reported, and no clone a single base away is much larger than it. CDR1 is given as DFQATT and CDR2 as SNEGSKA, both from the germline V gene (reference sequence). The cysteine opens and the phenylalanine closes a CDR3 of 15 amino acids. This entry keeps only the CDR3 DNA: 45 bases, framed from base 1. Trimming costs V 0 bases and J 4 bases, and their ends lie 15 bases apart. TCRdb shows the sequencer as Illumina HiSeq 2500. Quantitative 5'-RACE with molecular barcodes was the method used to prepare the TCR beta libraries. As for how the authors treated the data: A new computational method based on a probabilistic model of VDJ rearrangement was used to identify disease-linked TCR variants. The public reads were quality trimmed at Q25 with fastp and then assembled into clones with MiXCR by TCRdb, keeping productive beta chains. Under each unique CDR3 protein, matching rows form one entry showing the most common genes and DNA. The V and J calls come from TCRdb's annotation, not from the publication. The sample table shows roughly 440,000 distinct CDR3 sequences, and 17% are seen once. The top ten constitute just over 1% of the sample.

The chain links TRBV20-1 with TRBJ2-5; the D segment could be TRBD1, given 7 matching bases. This sequence was found in a male donor with ankylosing spondylitis. Sequencing was carried out using blood, either unsorted or a sorted T cell fraction (not recorded which). Here is the DNA: TGCAGTGCTAGAGATGGCGGAGGGGGCGGAGAGACCCAGTACTTC. The encoded protein is CSARDGGGGGETQYF.